The 28 T cell receptor beta chains below were found in one sample sequenced in a study of high-grade serous ovarian cancer treatment subgroups. Tumor samples were taken before definitive surgery or chemotherapy. Assay used: immunoSEQ multiplex PCR; TCRdb lists only in-frame clones, some missing. The repertoire holds about 2,100 clones, with approximately 80% as singletons. The sequenced sample consisted of tumor tissue. These receptors all stem from a human donor with high-grade serous ovarian cancer.

This rearrangement joins TRBV6-5 to TRBJ1-1; weak D call: TRBD1 (6 bases). V lost 2 bases and J 5 bases, leaving 15 bases between the germline ends. The CDR3 extends over 15 amino acids. CDR1 and CDR2 from the germline V gene are MNHEY and SVGAGI. This chain's CDR3 is CASSYPTQGQTEAFF. The DNA of the CDR3 is TGTGCCAGCAGTTACCCGACGCAGGGGCAGACTGAAGCTTTCTTT.

This sequence joins TRBV7-8 and TRBJ2-5, with a weak D call TRBD1 (6 bases). The CDR3 consists of 20 residues. Germline V gene lookup returns CDR1 SGHVS and CDR2 FQNEAQ. V lost 5 bases and J lost 4, with 32 bases in between. In nucleotides, the CDR3 is TGTGCCAGCAGCCGACTCCATTTTTGGGGGCGAAAGGGGCAGGGAGAGACCCAGTACTTC. Translation gives CASSRLHFWGRKGQGETQYF.

This chain uses TRBV6-1 with TRBJ2-1; 8 bases line up with TRBD1. The CDR3 runs to 15 residues. V was pared by 6 bases and J by 3 bases, with 7 bases of the junction left unmatched. The germline V gene encodes CDR1 MNHNS and CDR2 SASEGT. CDR3 bases: TGTGCCAGCAGACAAGGACAGGGCGGCTACAATGAGCAGTTCTTC. It encodes CASRQGQGGYNEQFF.

By frequency in the sample, this clone is large. The chain is built from TRBV6-1 and TRBJ2-2; D ambiguous. This CDR3 spans 12 amino acids. The V gene's germline CDR1 is MNHNS and CDR2 SASEGT. The V gene lost 8 bases and the J gene lost 3 bases, with 7 bases spanning the gap. The CDR3 sequence: CASPRYTGELFF. The CDR3, as DNA: TGTGCCAGCCCAAGATACACCGGGGAGCTGTTTTTT.

The chain couples TRBV7-2 to TRBJ1-1; D may be TRBD1 (6 bases). The CDR3 contains 15 residues. Germline V gene lookup returns CDR1 SGHTA and CDR2 FQGNSA. V gave up 1 base and J gave up 5 bases, with 14 bases separating them. Written as DNA, the CDR3 is TGTGCCAGCAGCTTAGTGGGGGGCGCGGCAACTGAAGCTTTCTTT. Translating it yields CASSLVGGAATEAFF.

The rearrangement links TRBV19 to TRBJ2-2; the D is unclear. The CDR3 length is 15 residues. The V gene's germline CDR1 is LNHDA and CDR2 SQIVND (reference sequence). V shed 4 bases and J shed 10 bases, with 19 bases lying between them. The CDR3 reads CASSTTRISPEELFF. Here the CDR3 DNA reads TGTGCCAGTAGTACAACCCGGATCTCACCGGAGGAGCTGTTTTTT.

This clone was recorded once. The V call is TRBV7-2, the J call TRBJ2-3; TRBD2 matches 10 bases. With 4 bases clipped from V and 3 bases from J, the junction kept 7 bases outside the gene matches. The CDR3 is 16 residues long. Germline V lookup: CDR1 SGHTA, CDR2 FQGNSA. CDR3 amino acids: CASSSRTSGKTDTQYF. CDR3 DNA sequence: TGTGCCAGCAGCTCACGAACTAGCGGGAAAACAGATACGCAGTATTTT.

The chain uses TRBV7-3 and TRBJ2-3, with 7 bases matching TRBD2. CDR3 size: 16 residues. The V and J ends lost 5 bases and 1 base, in that order; junction bases with no gene match: 9. Germline V gene sequence: CDR1 SGHTA, CDR2 FQGTGA. The CDR3 DNA is TGTGCCAGCAGCCTCGTCGGGGGGAGGGGCACAGATACGCAGTATTTT. Its translation is CASSLVGGRGTDTQYF.

This chain uses TRBV5-4 with TRBJ2-1; D is possibly TRBD2 (7 bases). The CDR3 runs 16 residues. Trimming took 0 bases from V and 9 from J, leaving 19 bases between them. Germline assignment: CDR1 SGHNT and CDR2 YYREEE (reference sequence). The CDR3, as DNA: TGTGCCAGCAGCTTGGAGGGTAGGGGGAGGGCCTCTGAGCAGTTCTTC. As protein: CASSLEGRGRASEQFF.

This rearrangement joins TRBV12-1 to TRBJ2-7; no check of the table's D call, TRBD2, against the DNA was made. TRBV12-1 is shown as a pseudogene. The CDR3 covers 19 residues. The CDR3 sequence: CASSFEAAGTSGTEYEQYF. The CDR3 DNA reads as TGTGCCAGCAGCTTTGAGGCCGCCGGGACTAGCGGGACAGAATACGAGCAGTACTTC.

This rearrangement joins TRBV23-1 to TRBJ2-1; 12 bases fit TRBD2. TRBV23-1 is marked as an open reading frame, function uncertain. V gave up 6 bases and J gave up 9 bases; unmatched junction bases: 9. This CDR3 has 15 amino acids. The CDR3 sequence: CASRGRLAGEGEQFF. In nucleotides, the CDR3 is TGCGCCAGCAGGGGAAGACTAGCGGGAGAGGGTGAGCAGTTCTTC.

The chain couples TRBV9 to TRBJ2-1; 9 bases match TRBD2. Germline assignment: CDR1 SGDLS and CDR2 YYNGEE. This CDR3 region has 15 residues. V was clipped by 2 bases and J by 7 bases; unmatched bases: 7. The CDR3, as DNA: TGTGCCAGCAGCGTCGGCGGGAGGGCAGATAATGAGCAGTTCTTC. It codes for CASSVGGRADNEQFF.

The chain carries TRBV2 and TRBJ1-2, with D tentatively TRBD1 (6 bases). The CDR3 has 14 amino acids. Trimming stripped 1 base from V and 7 bases from J, with 13 bases between. Germline V gene data show CDR1 as SNHLY and CDR2 as FYNNEI. The CDR3, as DNA: TGTGCCAGCAGTGAAGTGATGGGGGCGGGTGGCTACACCTTC. This codes for CASSEVMGAGGYTF. The entire variable domain, with the rest obtained from reference TRBV2 and TRBJ1-2, is as follows: EPEVTQTPSHQVTQMGQEVILRCVPISNHLYFYWYRQILGQKVEFLVSFYNNEISEKSEIFDDQFSVERPDGSNFTLKIRSTKLEDSAMYFCASSEVMGAGGYTFGSGTRLTVV.

This sequence joins TRBV6-6 and TRBJ1-2; 7 bases are a match to TRBD1. V shed 6 bases and J 3 bases; nucleotides not matched to a gene: 10. The CDR3 is 15 amino acids. Germline values: CDR1 MNHNY, CDR2 SVGAGI (reference sequence). The CDR3 loop reads CASSQRQGGDYGYTF. The CDR3 DNA follows: TGTGCCAGCAGCCAAAGGCAGGGGGGGGACTATGGCTACACCTTC.

This chain uses TRBV7-2 with TRBJ2-3; D is uncertain. Trimming stripped 2 bases from V and 6 bases from J, with 6 bases between. Germline CDR1 reads SGHTA; CDR2 reads FQGNSA. The CDR3 runs 12 residues. The CDR3 loop is CASSLLYDTQYF. CDR3 sequence (DNA): TGTGCCAGCAGCTTACTCTACGATACGCAGTATTTT.

V and J are TRBV7-2 and TRBJ1-2, with a possible D match to TRBD1 (6 bases). The length of the CDR3 is 14 residues. Germline CDR1 reads SGHTA; CDR2 reads FQGNSA. The V and J ends lost 3 bases and 5 bases respectively, with 13 bases between them. CDR3 sequence: CASSFGGEVYGYTF. The CDR3 nucleotides read TGTGCCAGCAGCTTCGGGGGCGAGGTGTATGGCTACACCTTC.

The chain uses TRBV12-5 and TRBJ2-5, with no clear D. This CDR3 has 15 amino acids. Germline V gives CDR1 LGHNT, CDR2 FRNRAP. Between the trimmed V and J ends, which lost 1 base and 1 base, there was a span of 10 bases. CDR3 residues: CASGLDALIQETQYF. CDR3 DNA sequence: TGTGCTAGTGGTTTGGACGCGCTGATCCAAGAGACCCAGTACTTC.

This clone was counted once. This chain links TRBV7-2 with TRBJ2-3; TRBD2 matches at 9 bases. The germline V gene has CDR1 SGHTA and CDR2 FQGNSA. Trimming removed 0 bases from V and 5 bases from J; junction bases left unmatched: 6. CDR3 length: 16 amino acids. Here the CDR3 reads CASSLAGRGGGDTQYF. For the CDR3, the DNA is TGTGCCAGCAGCTTAGCGGGGCGGGGGGGTGGAGATACGCAGTATTTT.

This chain joins TRBV7-2 and TRBJ2-5; perhaps TRBD2 as D (6 bases). Germline CDR1 is SGHTA and CDR2 is FQGNSA. Trimming removed 4 bases from V and 2 bases from J, with 14 bases in between. CDR3 length equals 15 residues. CDR3 DNA: TGTGCCAGCAGCTCCCAGGGTGGGGGGCAAGAGACCCAGTACTTC. Translation gives CASSSQGGGQETQYF.

V and J are TRBV18 and TRBJ2-7; either TRBD1 or TRBD2 may fit D (5 bases each). Germline CDR1 KGHSH, CDR2 LQKENI. CDR3 length equals 15 residues. With 4 bases removed from V and 2 bases from J, the gap between germline ends came to 15 bases. This CDR3 reads CASSRPGPSTYEQYF. DNA for the CDR3: TGTGCCAGCTCACGTCCGGGACCGAGTACCTACGAGCAGTACTTC.

The chain employs TRBV7-6 and TRBJ2-3; tentatively, D is TRBD2 (5 bases). The CDR3 is made up of 13 amino acids. V lost 0 bases, J lost 5 bases, and 6 bases lay in between. CDR1 and CDR2 (germline): SGHVS, FNYEAQ. CDR3 coding DNA: TGTGCCAGCAGCTTAGCCGGGATAGATACGCAGTATTTT. It is translated as CASSLAGIDTQYF. The whole variable domain, filled in from reference TRBV7-6 and TRBJ2-3, reads GAGVSQSPRYKVTKRGQDVALRCDPISGHVSLYWYRQALGQGPEFLTYFNYEAQQDKSGLPNDRFSAERPEGSISTLTIQRTEQRDSAMYRCASSLAGIDTQYFGPGTRLTVL.

For the CDR3, the DNA is TGTGCCAGCAGCTTGCGCTCTGGGGCTCGAACCGGGGAGCTGTTTTTT. As protein: CASSLRSGARTGELFF. The genes are TRBV5-4 and TRBJ2-2; TRBD1 might be the D (5 bases). The CDR3 covers 16 residues. The V gene's germline CDR1 is SGHNT and CDR2 YYREEE (reference sequence). Trimming cost V 1 base and J 5 bases, with 15 bases left between them.

This clone was seen a few times. V and J are TRBV19 and TRBJ1-6; TRBD1 is a possible D gene (6 bases). V gave up 2 bases and J gave up 7 bases, with 9 bases separating them. Germline V gene lookup returns CDR1 LNHDA and CDR2 SQIVND (reference sequence). The CDR3 consists of 14 residues. CDR3 nucleotide sequence: TGTGCCAGTAGTATAACAGGGAGGAATTCACCCCTCCACTTT. As protein: CASSITGRNSPLHF.

The genes are TRBV19 and TRBJ1-2; 7 nucleotides line up with TRBD1. V lost 5 bases and J lost 6; bases outside the gene matches: 12. The CDR3 contains 15 residues. The germline gives CDR1 LNHDA, CDR2 SQIVND (reference sequence). CDR3 bases: TGTGCCAGTAGTCTATGGCAGGGGGGAATGGATGGCTACACCTTC. Encoded protein: CASSLWQGGMDGYTF. The variable domain in full, with the rest retrieved from reference TRBV19 and TRBJ1-2, is DGGITQSPKYLFRKEGQNVTLSCEQNLNHDAMYWYRQDPGQGLRLIYYSQIVNDFQKGDIAEGYSVSREKKESFPLTVTSAQKNPTAFYLCASSLWQGGMDGYTFGSGTRLTVV.

This clone appeared a few times. Lacking the conserved final phenylalanine or tryptophan, this CDR3 likely reflects a read error. The limits of the CDR3 on the DNA are not certain, so only TCRdb's listed CDR3 is given. The gene calls are TRBV15 and TRBJ1-1; the table's D call, TRBD1, has no DNA check behind it. The CDR3 is 13 residues long, counting both termini. CDR1 is LNHNV, CDR2 YYDKDF, per germline (reference sequence). The CDR3: CATSSLVGKNLLQ.

This chain joins TRBV5-4 and TRBJ2-1; TRBD2 is a possible D gene (5 bases). This CDR3 has 14 amino acids. Per germline, CDR1 SGHNT and CDR2 YYREEE (reference sequence). V was clipped by 3 bases and J by 5 bases, with 12 bases between them. The CDR3 nucleotides are TGTGCCAGCAGCTGGATTTCGGGAAACAATGAGCAGTTCTTC. Amino acid sequence: CASSWISGNNEQFF.

The genes are TRBV7-9 and TRBJ1-1; D uncertain. The CDR3 extends over 18 amino acids. Per germline, CDR1 SEHNR and CDR2 FQNEAQ (reference sequence). Trimming took off 2 bases at V and 1 base at J, with 20 bases between the two ends. CDR3 nucleotides: TGTGCCAGCAGCTTATATAGTGTCGAGGTTTGGAGGAACACTGAAGCTTTCTTT. Protein product: CASSLYSVEVWRNTEAFF.

V and J are TRBV18 and TRBJ2-7; D call uncertain. The CDR3 covers 11 residues. V was trimmed by 6 bases and J by 5 bases, leaving 8 bases between them. Germline V gene data show CDR1 as KGHSH and CDR2 as LQKENI. DNA for the CDR3: TGTGCCAGCTCCCTCCTCGACGAGCAGTACTTC. Amino acids: CASSLLDEQYF.